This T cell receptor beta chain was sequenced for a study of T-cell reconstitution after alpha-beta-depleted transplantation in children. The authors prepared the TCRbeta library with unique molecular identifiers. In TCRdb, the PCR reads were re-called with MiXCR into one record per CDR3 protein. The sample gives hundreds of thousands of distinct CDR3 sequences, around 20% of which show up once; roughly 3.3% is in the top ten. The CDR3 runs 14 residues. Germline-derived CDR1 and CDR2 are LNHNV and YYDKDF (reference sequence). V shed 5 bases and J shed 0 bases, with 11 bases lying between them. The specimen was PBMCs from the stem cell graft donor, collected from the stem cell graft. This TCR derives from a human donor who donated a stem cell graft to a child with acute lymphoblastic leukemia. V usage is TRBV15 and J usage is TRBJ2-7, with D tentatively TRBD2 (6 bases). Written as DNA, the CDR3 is TGTGCCACCAGCCTGGACGGGAGCTCCTACGAGCAGTACTTC. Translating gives CATSLDGSSYEQYF.